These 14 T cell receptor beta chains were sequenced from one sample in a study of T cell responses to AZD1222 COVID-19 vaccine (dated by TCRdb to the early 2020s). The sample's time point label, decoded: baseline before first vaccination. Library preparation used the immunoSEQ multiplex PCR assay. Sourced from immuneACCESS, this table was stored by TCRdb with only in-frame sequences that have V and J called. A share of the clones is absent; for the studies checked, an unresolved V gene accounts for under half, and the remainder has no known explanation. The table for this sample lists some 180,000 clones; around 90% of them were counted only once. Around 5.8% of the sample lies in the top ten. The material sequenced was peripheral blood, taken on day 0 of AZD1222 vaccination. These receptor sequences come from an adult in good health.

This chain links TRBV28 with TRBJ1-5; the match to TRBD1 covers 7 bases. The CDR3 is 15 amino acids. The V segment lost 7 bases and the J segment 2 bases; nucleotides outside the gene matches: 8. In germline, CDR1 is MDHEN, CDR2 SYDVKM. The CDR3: CASITSGQGNQPQHF. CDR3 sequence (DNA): TGTGCCAGCATCACTTCTGGACAGGGCAATCAGCCCCAGCATTTT.

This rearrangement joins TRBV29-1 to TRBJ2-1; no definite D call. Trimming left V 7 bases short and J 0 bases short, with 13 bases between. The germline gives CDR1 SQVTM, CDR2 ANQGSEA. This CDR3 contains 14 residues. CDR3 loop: CSGSGGDSYNEQFF. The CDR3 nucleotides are TGCAGCGGGAGTGGTGGGGACTCCTACAATGAGCAGTTCTTC.

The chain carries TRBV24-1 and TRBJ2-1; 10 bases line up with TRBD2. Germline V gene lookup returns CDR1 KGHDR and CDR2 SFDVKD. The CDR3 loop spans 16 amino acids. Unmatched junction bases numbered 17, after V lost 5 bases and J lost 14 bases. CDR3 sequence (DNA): TGTGCCACCAGTGGGATCTGGACTAGCGGTAATCAAGGGAAGTTCTTC. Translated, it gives CATSGIWTSGNQGKFF.

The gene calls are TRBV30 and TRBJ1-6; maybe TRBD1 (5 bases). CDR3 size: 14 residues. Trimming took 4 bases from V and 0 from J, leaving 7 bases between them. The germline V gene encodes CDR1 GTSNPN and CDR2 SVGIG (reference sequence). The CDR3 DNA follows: TGTGCCTGGACAGGGAGCTCCTATAATTCACCCCTCCACTTT. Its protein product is CAWTGSSYNSPLHF.

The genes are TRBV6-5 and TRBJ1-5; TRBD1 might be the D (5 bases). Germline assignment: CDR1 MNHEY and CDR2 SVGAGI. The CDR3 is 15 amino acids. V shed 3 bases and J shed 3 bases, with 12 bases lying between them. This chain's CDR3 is CASSYSRGLNQPQHF. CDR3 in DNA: TGTGCCAGCAGTTATAGTCGGGGCCTCAATCAGCCCCAGCATTTT.

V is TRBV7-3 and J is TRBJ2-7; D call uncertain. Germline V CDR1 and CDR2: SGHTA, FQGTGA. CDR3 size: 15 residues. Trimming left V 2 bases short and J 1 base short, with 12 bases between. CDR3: CASSLRRALSYEQYF. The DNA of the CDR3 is TGTGCCAGCAGCTTACGACGGGCCCTGTCCTACGAGCAGTACTTC.

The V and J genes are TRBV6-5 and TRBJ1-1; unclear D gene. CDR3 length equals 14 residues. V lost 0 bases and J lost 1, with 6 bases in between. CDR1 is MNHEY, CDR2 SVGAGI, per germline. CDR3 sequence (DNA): TGTGCCAGCAGTTACTCTGTGCGGAACACTGAAGCTTTCTTT. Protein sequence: CASSYSVRNTEAFF.

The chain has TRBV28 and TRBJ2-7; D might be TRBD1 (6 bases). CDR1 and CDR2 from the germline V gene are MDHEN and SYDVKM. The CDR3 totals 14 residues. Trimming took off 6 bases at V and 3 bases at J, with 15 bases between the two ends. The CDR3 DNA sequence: TGTGCCAGCAGAAAGGGGACATCAAGCTACGAGCAGTACTTC. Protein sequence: CASRKGTSSYEQYF. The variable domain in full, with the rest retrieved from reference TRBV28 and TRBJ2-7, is DVKVTQSSRYLVKRTGEKVFLECVQDMDHENMFWYRQDPGLGLRLIYFSYDVKMKEKGDIPEGYSVSREKKERFSLILESASTNQTSMYLCASRKGTSSYEQYFGPGTRLTVT.

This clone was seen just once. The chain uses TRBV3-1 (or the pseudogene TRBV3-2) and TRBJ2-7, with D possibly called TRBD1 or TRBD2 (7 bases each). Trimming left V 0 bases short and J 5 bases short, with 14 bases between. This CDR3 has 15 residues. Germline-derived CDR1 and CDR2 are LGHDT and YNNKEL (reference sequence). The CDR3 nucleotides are TGTGCCAGCAGCCAAGAGACAGGGAGGGGTCACGAGCAGTACTTC. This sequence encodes CASSQETGRGHEQYF.

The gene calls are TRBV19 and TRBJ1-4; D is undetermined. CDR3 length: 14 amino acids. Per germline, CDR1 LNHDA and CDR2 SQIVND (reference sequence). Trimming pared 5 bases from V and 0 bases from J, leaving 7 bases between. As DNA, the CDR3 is TGTGCCAGTAGTTCCCTAACAACTAATGAAAAACTGTTTTTT. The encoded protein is CASSSLTTNEKLFF.

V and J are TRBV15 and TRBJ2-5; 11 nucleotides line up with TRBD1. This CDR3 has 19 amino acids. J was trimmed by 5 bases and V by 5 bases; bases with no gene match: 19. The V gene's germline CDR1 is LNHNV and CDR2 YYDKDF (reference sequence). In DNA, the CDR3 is TGTGCCACCAGCTCCAGGGGGAGGACAGGGGGCCTTCCCGGGGAGACCCAGTACTTC. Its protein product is CATSSRGRTGGLPGETQYF.

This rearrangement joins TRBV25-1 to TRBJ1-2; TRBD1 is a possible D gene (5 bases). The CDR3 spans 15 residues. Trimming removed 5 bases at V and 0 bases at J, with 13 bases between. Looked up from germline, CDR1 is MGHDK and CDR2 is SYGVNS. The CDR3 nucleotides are TGTGCCAGCAGTCGGGACGGAACTTCTAACTATGGCTACACCTTC. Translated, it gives CASSRDGTSNYGYTF.

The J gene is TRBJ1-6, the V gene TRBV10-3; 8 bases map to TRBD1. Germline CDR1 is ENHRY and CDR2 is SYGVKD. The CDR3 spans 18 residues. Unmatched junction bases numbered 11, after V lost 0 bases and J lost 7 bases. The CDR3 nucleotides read TGTGCCATCAGTGAGTCGAAAGGACAGGGAAGTGGCAATTCACCCCTCCACTTT. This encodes CAISESKGQGSGNSPLHF.

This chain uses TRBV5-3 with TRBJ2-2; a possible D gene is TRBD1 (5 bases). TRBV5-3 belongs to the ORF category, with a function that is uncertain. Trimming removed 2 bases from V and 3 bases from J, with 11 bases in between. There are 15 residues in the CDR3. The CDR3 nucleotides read TGTGCCAGAAGCTTCCAGAGACAGCACACCGGGGAGCTGTTTTTT. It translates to CARSFQRQHTGELFF.